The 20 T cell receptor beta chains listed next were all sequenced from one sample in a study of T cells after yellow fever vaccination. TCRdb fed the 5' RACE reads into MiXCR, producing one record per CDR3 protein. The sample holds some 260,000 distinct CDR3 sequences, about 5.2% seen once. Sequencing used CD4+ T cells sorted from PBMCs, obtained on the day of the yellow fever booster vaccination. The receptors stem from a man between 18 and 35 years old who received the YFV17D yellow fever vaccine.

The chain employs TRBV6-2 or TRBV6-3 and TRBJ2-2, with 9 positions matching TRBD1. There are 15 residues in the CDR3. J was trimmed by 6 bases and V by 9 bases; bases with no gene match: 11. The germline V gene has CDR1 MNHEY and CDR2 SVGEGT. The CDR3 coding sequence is TGTGCCAGTGTCTCACCGGGACAGGGTTCCGGGGAGCTGTTTTTT. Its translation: CASVSPGQGSGELFF.

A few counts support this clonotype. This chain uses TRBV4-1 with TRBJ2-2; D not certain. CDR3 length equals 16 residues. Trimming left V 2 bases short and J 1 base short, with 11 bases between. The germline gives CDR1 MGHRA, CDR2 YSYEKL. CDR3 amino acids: CASSQKYPWNTGELFF. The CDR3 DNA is TGCGCCAGCAGCCAAAAATACCCCTGGAACACCGGGGAGCTGTTTTTT.

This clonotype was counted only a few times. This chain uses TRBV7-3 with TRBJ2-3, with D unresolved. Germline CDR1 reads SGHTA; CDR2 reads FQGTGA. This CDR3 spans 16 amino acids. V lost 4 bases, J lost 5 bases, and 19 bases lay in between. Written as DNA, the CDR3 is TGTGCCAGCAGCTCCTATGTCTTAATGGGCGGAGATACGCAGTATTTT. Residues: CASSSYVLMGGDTQYF.

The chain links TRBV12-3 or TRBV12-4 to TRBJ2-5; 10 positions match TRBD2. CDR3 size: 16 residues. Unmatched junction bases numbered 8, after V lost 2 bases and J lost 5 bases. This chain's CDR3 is CASSLRSGGARETQYF. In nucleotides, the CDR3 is TGTGCCAGCAGTTTAAGGAGCGGGGGGGCCAGGGAGACCCAGTACTTC.

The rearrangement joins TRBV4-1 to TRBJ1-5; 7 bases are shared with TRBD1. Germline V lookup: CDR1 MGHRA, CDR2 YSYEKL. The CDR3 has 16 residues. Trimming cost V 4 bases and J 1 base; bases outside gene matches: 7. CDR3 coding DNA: TGCGCCAGCAGCCGCTGGACAGGCGGAAGCAATCAGCCCCAGCATTTT. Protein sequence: CASSRWTGGSNQPQHF.

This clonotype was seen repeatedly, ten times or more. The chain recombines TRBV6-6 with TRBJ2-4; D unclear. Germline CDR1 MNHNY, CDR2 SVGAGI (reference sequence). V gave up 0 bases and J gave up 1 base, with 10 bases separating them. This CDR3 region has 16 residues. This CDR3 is CASSYSGNVAKNIQYF. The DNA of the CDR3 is TGTGCCAGCAGTTACTCAGGGAATGTGGCCAAAAACATTCAGTACTTC.

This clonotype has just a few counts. The CDR3 coding sequence is TGTGCCAGCTCAAGAGATGGACAGACTTATAATTCACCCCTCCACTTT. Translated, it gives CASSRDGQTYNSPLHF. The genes are TRBV18 and TRBJ1-6, with a weak D call TRBD1 (6 bases). The CDR3 length is 16 residues. Germline V CDR1 and CDR2: KGHSH, LQKENI. V gave up 5 bases and J gave up 4 bases, with 15 bases separating them.

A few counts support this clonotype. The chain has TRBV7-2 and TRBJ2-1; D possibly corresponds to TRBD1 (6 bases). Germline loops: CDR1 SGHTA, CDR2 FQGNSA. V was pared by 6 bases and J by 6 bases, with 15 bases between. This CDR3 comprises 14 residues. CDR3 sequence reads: CASRKGGMRNEQFF. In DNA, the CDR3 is TGTGCCAGCAGGAAAGGGGGAATGCGCAATGAGCAGTTCTTC.

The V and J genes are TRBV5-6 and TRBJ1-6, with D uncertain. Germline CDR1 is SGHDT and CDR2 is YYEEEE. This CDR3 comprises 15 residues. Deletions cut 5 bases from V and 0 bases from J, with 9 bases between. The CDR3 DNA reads TGTGCCAGCAGACCCGGAAGCTCCTATAATTCACCCCTCCACTTT. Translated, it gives CASRPGSSYNSPLHF.

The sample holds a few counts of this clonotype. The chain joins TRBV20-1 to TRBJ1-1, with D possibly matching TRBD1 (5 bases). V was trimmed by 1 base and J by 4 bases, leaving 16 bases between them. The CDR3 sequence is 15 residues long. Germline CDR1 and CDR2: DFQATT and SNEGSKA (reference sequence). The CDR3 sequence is CSARGTGVRGTEAFF. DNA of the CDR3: TGCAGTGCTAGAGGGACCGGGGTGAGGGGCACTGAAGCTTTCTTT.

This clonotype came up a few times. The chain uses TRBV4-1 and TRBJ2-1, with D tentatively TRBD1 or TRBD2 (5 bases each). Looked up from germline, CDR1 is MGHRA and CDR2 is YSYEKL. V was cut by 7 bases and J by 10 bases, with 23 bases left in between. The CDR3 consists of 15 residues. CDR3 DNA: TGCGCCAGCATCCGGGACGTGAGGTTAGCGACCGAGCAGTTCTTC. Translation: CASIRDVRLATEQFF.

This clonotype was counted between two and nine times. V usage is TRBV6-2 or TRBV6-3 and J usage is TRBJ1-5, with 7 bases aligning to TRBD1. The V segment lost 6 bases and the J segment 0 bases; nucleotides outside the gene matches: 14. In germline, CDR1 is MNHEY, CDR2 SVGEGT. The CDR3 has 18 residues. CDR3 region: CASRSYERGLYSNQPQHF. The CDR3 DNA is TGTGCCAGCAGGTCTTACGAAAGGGGGCTCTATAGCAATCAGCCCCAGCATTTT.

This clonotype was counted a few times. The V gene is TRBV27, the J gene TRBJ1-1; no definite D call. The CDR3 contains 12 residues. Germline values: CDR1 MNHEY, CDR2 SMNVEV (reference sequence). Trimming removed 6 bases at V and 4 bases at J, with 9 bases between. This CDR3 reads CASSTIGTEAFF. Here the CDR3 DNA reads TGTGCCAGCAGCACAATCGGCACTGAAGCTTTCTTT.

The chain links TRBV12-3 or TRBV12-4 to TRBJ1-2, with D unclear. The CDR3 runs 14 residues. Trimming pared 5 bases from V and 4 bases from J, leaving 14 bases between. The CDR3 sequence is CASSPLYPSYGYTF. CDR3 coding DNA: TGTGCCAGCAGTCCCCTCTATCCTAGCTATGGCTACACCTTC.

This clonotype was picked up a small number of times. This CDR3 reads CASSPGTHRGTQYF. The CDR3 nucleotides are TGTGCCAGCAGCCCCGGGACCCACCGAGGGACCCAGTACTTC. The chain combines TRBV6-2 or TRBV6-3 with TRBJ2-5; D is possibly TRBD1 or TRBD2 (5 bases each). V was cut by 6 bases and J by 7 bases, with 18 bases left in between. Germline CDR1 and CDR2: MNHEY and SVGEGT. There are 14 residues in the CDR3.

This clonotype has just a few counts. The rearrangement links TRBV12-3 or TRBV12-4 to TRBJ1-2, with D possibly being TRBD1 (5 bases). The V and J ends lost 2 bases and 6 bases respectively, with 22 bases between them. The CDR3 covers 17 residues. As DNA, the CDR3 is TGTGCCAGCAGTTTATTGGCCGGGGGGGGAATGTTGGATGGCTACACCTTC. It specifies CASSLLAGGGMLDGYTF.

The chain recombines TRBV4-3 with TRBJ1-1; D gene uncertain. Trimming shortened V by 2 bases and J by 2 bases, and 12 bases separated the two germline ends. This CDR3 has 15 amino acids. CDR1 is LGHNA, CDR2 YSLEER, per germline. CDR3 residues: CASSQSRTVNTEAFF. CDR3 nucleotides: TGCGCCAGCAGCCAATCTCGGACGGTCAACACTGAAGCTTTCTTT.

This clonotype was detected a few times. The CDR3 loop is CAWSVQVKVSEAFF. Written as DNA, the CDR3 is TGTGCCTGGAGTGTCCAGGTTAAAGTCTCTGAAGCTTTCTTT. This chain connects TRBV30 to TRBJ1-1; D gene uncertain. The CDR3 is 14 residues long. V shed 0 bases and J shed 6 bases, with 14 bases lying between them. CDR1 GTSNPN and CDR2 SVGIG come from the germline V gene (reference sequence). Variable domain in full (rest from reference TRBV30 and TRBJ1-1): SQTIHQWPATLVQPVGSPLSLECTVEGTSNPNLYWYRQAAGRGLQLLFYSVGIGQISSEVPQNLSASRPQDRQFILSSKKLLLSDSGFYLCAWSVQVKVSEAFFGQGTRLTVV.

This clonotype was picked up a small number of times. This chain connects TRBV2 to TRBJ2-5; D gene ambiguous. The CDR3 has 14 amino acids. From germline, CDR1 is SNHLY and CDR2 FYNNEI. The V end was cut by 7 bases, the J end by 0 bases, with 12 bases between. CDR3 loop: CASKDDQYQETQYF. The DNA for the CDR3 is TGTGCCAGCAAAGACGACCAATACCAAGAGACCCAGTACTTC.

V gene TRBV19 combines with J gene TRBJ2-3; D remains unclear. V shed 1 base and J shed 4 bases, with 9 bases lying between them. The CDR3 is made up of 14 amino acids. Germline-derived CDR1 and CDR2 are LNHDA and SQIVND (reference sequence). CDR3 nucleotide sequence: TGTGCCAGTAGTATAGGGTGGCTGGCAGATACGCAGTATTTT. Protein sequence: CASSIGWLADTQYF.